The source of this T cell receptor (beta chain) is a study of T cell responses to AZD1222 COVID-19 vaccine. General study findings and limits: Donors in the cohort were predominantly white British and more often female, and clonal diversity was possibly underestimated. Only a handful of AZD1222 recipients were seropositive at baseline. The study sampled repertoires only after the peak T cell response. The study reported that nearly half of spike-specific TCRs target unmutated variant regions.

A word on this clone: Its antigen is unidentified.

V shed 7 bases and J shed 2 bases, with 12 bases lying between them. The length of the CDR3 is 14 residues. Germline assignment: CDR1 LNHNV and CDR2 YYDKDF (reference sequence). The method was immunoSEQ multiplex PCR; TCRdb's version includes in-frame clones alone and lacks a portion of them. The sample holds over 150,000 clones; roughly nine tenths are singletons and the top ten take roughly 4.4%. Material: peripheral blood, obtained on day 0 of MenACWY control vaccination. The chain links TRBV15 to TRBJ1-5; TRBD1 might be the D (6 bases). The sequence was obtained from an adult in good health. The CDR3 loop reads CATMWGGRNQPQHF. The CDR3 DNA sequence: TGTGCCACCATGTGGGGGGGCCGCAATCAGCCCCAGCATTTT.